This TCR beta chain is from a study of CD8+CD57+ T cells in acquired aplastic anemia. Study in general: CD4+ and CD8+ cells, once sorted, gave DNA averaging roughly 3.2 ug. Healthy donors averaged roughly 11 million reads for CD4+ cells.

Worth noting for this clonotype: Antigen unknown.

Between the trimmed V and J ends, which lost 4 bases and 0 bases, there was a span of 14 bases. CDR3 length equals 15 residues. Germline loops: CDR1 SGHRS, CDR2 YFSETQ. CDR3 and TCR beta VDJ profiling relied on genomic DNA as the template. TCRdb processed the reads anew with MiXCR; each CDR3 protein has one entry. This table has 190,000 or so distinct CDR3 sequences, 61% appearing once. Study-wide results and caveats: The same twenty-nine CD8+ CDR3 sequences occurred in patients and in controls.

The TCR comes from a human donor in good health. Sequenced: sorted CD4+, CD8+, or CD8+CD57+ T cells (not recorded which) from PBMCs. This rearrangement joins TRBV5-1 to TRBJ2-7; D is perhaps TRBD2 (6 bases). CDR3 sequence reads: CASSPSGVSSYEQYF. For the CDR3, the DNA is TGCGCCAGCAGCCCTTCGGGGGTAAGCTCCTACGAGCAGTACTTC.